The present TCR beta chain was sequenced within a study of shared T cell receptors in the human thymus. V shed 1 base, J shed 6 bases, and the junction held 3 bases outside the gene matches. Germline loops: CDR1 SGHNT, CDR2 YENEEA. CDR3 length: 15 amino acids. The data were produced by immunoSEQ multiplex PCR, yet TCRdb's version contains in-frame clones alone and is incomplete. The sample yields about 380,000 clones, approximately 95% seen once. This clonotype originated in a human donor. V usage is TRBV11-3 and J usage is TRBJ1-1, with TRBD1 matching over 12 bases. The specimen sequenced was thymocytes. Here the CDR3 reads CASSLGGTGGPEAFF. CDR3 bases: TGTGCCAGCAGCTTAGGGGGGACAGGGGGCCCTGAAGCTTTCTTT.